This T cell receptor (beta chain) is from a study of patients and donors after allogeneic stem cell transplantation. Germline CDR1 reads KGHSH; CDR2 reads LQKENI. V was pared by 0 bases and J by 5 bases, with 10 bases between. The CDR3 contains 15 residues. Via MiXCR, TCRdb re-called the RT-PCR reads, giving one row per CDR3 protein. The sample has approximately 150,000 distinct CDR3 sequences; 30% are singletons. This clonotype appeared a few times. The sample taken for sequencing was blood, either unsorted or a sorted T cell fraction (not recorded which). The chain links TRBV18 to TRBJ1-4, with no clear D. This TCR derives from a human donor who was either an allogeneic HSCT recipient or a stem cell or donor lymphocyte infusion donor (not recorded which). It is not recorded whose cells these are; they may come from a transplant donor. The CDR3 region has the DNA TGTGCCAGCTCACCACCGGGAAGCCTCAATGAAAAACTGTTTTTT. Protein: CASSPPGSLNEKLFF.